Presented here are 19 T cell receptor beta chains from one specimen sequenced in a study of CD8 T cells in Susac syndrome. An input of roughly 0.5 to 1 ug of RNA was subjected to reverse transcription using random hexamers. TCRdb called the immunoSEQ multiplex PCR reads again in MiXCR, with one record for every CDR3 protein. This repertoire shows approximately 190,000 distinct CDR3 sequences, approximately 95% found once; its top ten account for approximately 0.16%. Sequenced material: CD8+ T cells from PBMCs. The receptor source for this set is a human donor with Susac syndrome.

This chain links TRBV9 with TRBJ2-3; the D gene is possibly TRBD2 (5 bases). Germline lookup yields CDR1 SGDLS and CDR2 YYNGEE. V shed 3 bases and J shed 0 bases, with 8 bases lying between them. This CDR3 region has 14 residues. The DNA for the CDR3 is TGTGCCAGCAGCGGGTCGGGGAGCACAGATACGCAGTATTTT. This gives the protein CASSGSGSTDTQYF.

The chain combines TRBV25-1 with TRBJ2-7; the D is unclear. CDR3 length equals 15 residues. Germline V CDR1 and CDR2: MGHDK, SYGVNS. V lost 2 bases to trimming and J lost 2 bases, with 13 bases between them. The CDR3 nucleotides are TGTGCCAGCAGTGAAACGCGGACGGTCCCCTACGAGCAGTACTTC. Amino acid sequence: CASSETRTVPYEQYF.

The V call is TRBV3-1, the J call TRBJ1-2, with 8 bases fitting TRBD1. The CDR3 has 16 amino acids. Trimming removed 4 bases from V and 0 bases from J; junction bases left unmatched: 7. Germline CDR1 is LGHDT and CDR2 is YNNKEL (reference sequence). As DNA, the CDR3 is TGTGCCAGCAGCCCACGACAGGGGCTATCTAACTATGGCTACACCTTC. It specifies CASSPRQGLSNYGYTF.

The V call is TRBV13, the J call TRBJ1-2; D gene unclear. The CDR3 sequence is 14 residues long. Trimming shortened V by 5 bases and J by 6 bases, and 16 bases separated the two germline ends. Germline V gives CDR1 PRHDT, CDR2 FYEKMQ (reference sequence). DNA of the CDR3: TGTGCCAGCAGCCCATTGGGAAAAAAGGATGGCTACACCTTC. Protein sequence: CASSPLGKKDGYTF.

This rearrangement joins TRBV9 to TRBJ2-3; D tentatively fits TRBD1 or TRBD2 (5 bases each). The germline gives CDR1 SGDLS, CDR2 YYNGEE. The V and J ends lost 3 bases and 5 bases respectively, with 16 bases between them. CDR3 size: 15 residues. CDR3: CASSALLVGGDTQYF. The CDR3 DNA reads TGTGCCAGCAGCGCATTACTAGTTGGGGGAGATACGCAGTATTTT.

This chain uses TRBV9 with TRBJ2-7, with 7 bases aligning to TRBD1. Per the germline V gene, CDR1 is SGDLS and CDR2 is YYNGEE. This CDR3 has 16 amino acids. After removal of 0 bases from V and 3 bases from J, the junction contained 9 bases not matched to a gene. CDR3 protein: CASSVGPDREVYEQYF. In DNA form, the CDR3 reads TGTGCCAGCAGCGTAGGCCCTGACAGGGAAGTCTACGAGCAGTACTTC.

The rearrangement links TRBV20-1 to TRBJ2-2, with TRBD2 as a possible D gene (6 bases). The V and J ends lost 6 bases and 1 base respectively, with 15 bases between them. The CDR3 totals 15 residues. Germline V gene data show CDR1 as DFQATT and CDR2 as SNEGSKA (reference sequence). The CDR3 nucleotides read TGCAGTGCCAGTTCGTGGGGAGGGAACACCGGGGAGCTGTTTTTT. Encoded protein: CSASSWGGNTGELFF.

V is TRBV9 and J is TRBJ2-2, with no clear D. This CDR3 has 15 amino acids. The V end was cut by 4 bases, the J end by 5 bases, with 15 bases between. Germline CDR1 and CDR2: SGDLS and YYNGEE. The CDR3 is CASSPHDVLTGELFF. The DNA of the CDR3 is TGTGCCAGCAGCCCTCATGATGTTCTGACCGGGGAGCTGTTTTTT. Looking up the rest from reference TRBV9 and TRBJ2-2 gives the full variable domain: DSGVTQTPKHLITATGQRVTLRCSPRSGDLSVYWYQQSLDQGLQFLIQYYNGEERAKGNILERFSAQQFPDLHSELNLSSLELGDSALYFCASSPHDVLTGELFFGEGSRLTVL.

This clonotype has a handful of counts. The chain is built from TRBV2 and TRBJ2-7; a possible D gene is TRBD1 (5 bases). There are 13 residues in the CDR3. Germline-derived CDR1 and CDR2 are SNHLY and FYNNEI. With 2 bases removed from V and 2 bases from J, the gap between germline ends came to 7 bases. The CDR3, as DNA: TGTGCCAGCAGTGAACAGGGCACCTACGAGCAGTACTTC. It is translated as CASSEQGTYEQYF.

A single count supports this clonotype. The junction shows a germline mismatch at one end, possibly a read error. The V call is TRBV12-3 or TRBV12-4, the J call TRBJ2-2; D tentatively fits TRBD1 or TRBD2 (5 bases each). The CDR3 has 16 residues. The CDR3 region is CASSLEGPPNTGELFF. In DNA, the CDR3 is TGTGCCAGCAGTTTAGAGGGACCCCCGAATACCGGGGAGCTGTTTTTT.

This chain joins TRBV12-3 or TRBV12-4 and TRBJ2-3; unclear D gene. The CDR3 has 13 residues. With 10 bases removed from V and 1 base from J, the gap between germline ends came to 12 bases. The CDR3 DNA is TGTGCCACCGCCAGGAGCCGCACAGATACGCAGTATTTT. This codes for CATARSRTDTQYF.

The CDR3 region has the DNA TGCGCCAGCAGCTTGGAAGCCAGGGGGGGGACTGAAGCTTTCTTT. Translated: CASSLEARGGTEAFF. The chain links TRBV5-1 to TRBJ1-1, with 7 bases fitting TRBD1. The CDR3 runs to 15 residues. Germline CDR1 SGHRS, CDR2 YFSETQ. The V and J ends lost 0 bases and 5 bases, in that order; junction bases with no gene match: 7.

The sample holds one count of this clonotype. The rearrangement joins TRBV6-1 to TRBJ2-3; weak D call: TRBD2 (6 bases). The CDR3 sequence is 10 residues long. Germline assignment: CDR1 MNHNS and CDR2 SASEGT. Here the CDR3 DNA reads TGTGGCGGAGGGGCAGATACGCAGTATTTT. It specifies CGGGADTQYF.

Here the CDR3 reads CASSIQGDNEQFF. CDR3 in DNA: TGTGCCAGTAGTATCCAGGGGGACAATGAGCAGTTCTTC. The gene calls are TRBV19 and TRBJ2-1; 7 bases line up with TRBD1. Germline CDR1 reads LNHDA; CDR2 reads SQIVND (reference sequence). The CDR3 sequence is 13 residues long. J was trimmed by 5 bases and V by 3 bases; bases with no gene match: 1.

This clonotype occurred once. The gene calls are TRBV6-1 and TRBJ2-7; TRBD1 is a possible D gene (6 bases). The CDR3 contains 13 residues. The germline gives CDR1 MNHNS, CDR2 SASEGT. Trimming pared 8 bases from V and 6 bases from J, leaving 17 bases between. The CDR3 spells CASVPQGEGEQYF. CDR3 coding DNA: TGTGCCAGCGTACCACAGGGAGAAGGCGAGCAGTACTTC.

The rearrangement links TRBV11-2 to TRBJ2-7; no clear D. V was clipped by 2 bases and J by 2 bases, with 16 bases between them. From germline, CDR1 is SGHAT and CDR2 FQNNGV. The CDR3 runs 16 residues. The CDR3 region has the DNA TGTGCCAGCAGCTTAAGGTCCTACAACGTTACCTACGAGCAGTACTTC. This codes for CASSLRSYNVTYEQYF.

The rearrangement joins TRBV9 to TRBJ2-3, with no clear D. V was pared by 0 bases and J by 5 bases, with 10 bases between. The CDR3 consists of 14 residues. Germline CDR1 is SGDLS and CDR2 is YYNGEE. The CDR3 DNA reads as TGTGCCAGCAGCGTAGGGTCCCGCGTAGATACGCAGTATTTT. Translation: CASSVGSRVDTQYF.

This clonotype was seen a single time. The V call is TRBV15, the J call TRBJ2-4; D might be TRBD1 or TRBD2, each matching 5 bases. Trimming left V 0 bases short and J 0 bases short, with 15 bases between. Germline V gene lookup returns CDR1 LNHNV and CDR2 YYDKDF (reference sequence). The CDR3 totals 18 residues. CDR3 in amino acids: CATSRDDEVGVAKNIQYF. As DNA, the CDR3 is TGTGCCACCAGCAGAGATGATGAGGTGGGGGTAGCCAAAAACATTCAGTACTTC.

This chain links TRBV6-5 with TRBJ1-6; no reliable D call. Trimming shortened V by 3 bases and J by 5 bases, and 5 bases separated the two germline ends. The CDR3 extends over 13 amino acids. Germline V gene lookup returns CDR1 MNHEY and CDR2 SVGAGI. CDR3 in amino acids: CASSYQDNSPLHF. The CDR3 DNA reads as TGTGCCAGCAGTTATCAAGATAATTCACCCCTCCACTTT.